Shown below are 11 T cell receptor beta chains from a single sample sequenced in a study of vaccination and CD4 T cells after COVID-19. As to treatment: approximately nine-day PBMC culture with coronavirus spike peptide pools or control peptides (ViraFEST assay). Their recognized antigens are unknown. The Oncomine TCR Beta short-read assay generated sequence data from the DNA of cultured CD4+ T cells. TCRdb recomputed calls from the PCR reads with MiXCR, one row per CDR3 protein. The sample comprises about 14,000 distinct CDR3 sequences, about 30% of which are singletons, and roughly a tenth rests with the top ten. The starting material was CD4+ T cells from blood, cultured in vitro, obtained after SARS-CoV-2 vaccination. These receptors were taken from a human donor who had recovered from COVID-19.

The chain joins TRBV27 to TRBJ2-1; D is uncertain. CDR1 is MNHEY, CDR2 SMNVEV, per germline (reference sequence). V was trimmed by 3 bases and J by 11 bases, leaving 14 bases between them. CDR3 size: 13 residues. In nucleotides, the CDR3 is TGTGCCAGCAGTTTTTTGGTGGGTGATCAGCAGTTCTTC. This sequence encodes CASSFLVGDQQFF.

This clonotype was observed once. The chain uses TRBV6-5 and TRBJ2-7, with a tentative D call TRBD1 (6 bases). V was cut by 0 bases and J by 4 bases, with 10 bases left in between. The CDR3 contains 14 residues. Germline assignment: CDR1 MNHEY and CDR2 SVGAGI. CDR3 region: CASSYSQGSYEQYF. Written as DNA, the CDR3 is TGTGCCAGCAGTTACTCGCAGGGGTCGTACGAGCAGTACTTC.

The chain joins TRBV20-1 to TRBJ1-2, with 7 nucleotides matching TRBD1. In germline, CDR1 is DFQATT, CDR2 SNEGSKA (reference sequence). V lost 2 bases, J lost 7 bases, and 7 bases stayed unmatched. This CDR3 is 13 amino acids long. CDR3 amino acids: CSARTGGDSGYTF. CDR3 DNA: TGCAGTGCTAGAACGGGAGGGGACAGTGGCTACACCTTC.

The chain couples TRBV4-3 to TRBJ2-3; 8 positions match TRBD2. In germline, CDR1 is LGHNA, CDR2 YSLEER. Trimming at V came to 1 base and at J to 1 base, leaving 7 bases not matched to a gene. The CDR3 loop spans 17 amino acids. The CDR3 here is CASSQGGAGAGTDTQYF. The CDR3, as DNA: TGCGCCAGCAGCCAAGGGGGAGCGGGAGCCGGCACAGATACGCAGTATTTT.

The table lists this clonotype with a few counts. The V gene is TRBV19, the J gene TRBJ1-2; TRBD1 agrees at 8 bases. There are 14 residues in the CDR3. Trimming cost V 8 bases and J 8 bases; bases outside gene matches: 13. The V gene's germline CDR1 is LNHDA and CDR2 SQIVND (reference sequence). The CDR3 loop reads CASSVDQGAYGYTF. Written as DNA, the CDR3 is TGTGCCAGTTCAGTGGATCAGGGGGCGTACGGCTACACCTTC.

The V call is TRBV2, the J call TRBJ2-7; no firm D call. V lost 1 base and J 2 bases, leaving 6 bases between the germline ends. The CDR3 extends over 13 amino acids. CDR1 SNHLY and CDR2 FYNNEI come from the germline V gene. The CDR3 loop is CASSEVGPYEQYF. In DNA, the CDR3 is TGTGCCAGCAGTGAAGTCGGTCCCTACGAGCAGTACTTC.

V and J are TRBV14 and TRBJ1-1; tentative D call: TRBD1 (6 bases). The V end lost 0 bases, the J end lost 0 bases, and 17 bases lay between the germline ends. There are 18 residues in the CDR3. Germline CDR1 reads SGHDN; CDR2 reads FVKESK. CDR3 sequence reads: CASSQDRFSTGMNTEAFF. In DNA, the CDR3 is TGTGCCAGCAGCCAAGATAGGTTTTCGACAGGCATGAACACTGAAGCTTTCTTT.

V gene TRBV12-5 combines with J gene TRBJ1-2, with 7 bases fitting TRBD1. From germline, CDR1 is LGHNT and CDR2 FRNRAP. The J segment lost 8 bases and the V segment lost 5 bases, leaving 8 bases of the junction unmatched. The CDR3 runs to 13 residues. This CDR3 reads CASGTSTGEGYTF. The CDR3 DNA sequence: TGTGCTAGTGGTACGAGTACAGGGGAAGGCTACACCTTC.

This clonotype was observed a handful of times. CDR3 DNA sequence: TGTGCCAGCTCCCTGGGGGACAGGGTCAATCAGCCCCAGCATTTT. This encodes CASSLGDRVNQPQHF. The V and J genes are TRBV2 and TRBJ1-5, with 9 bases matching TRBD1. Germline lookup yields CDR1 SNHLY and CDR2 FYNNEI. The CDR3 runs 15 residues. V lost 8 bases and J lost 3; bases outside the gene matches: 8.

This clonotype is classed as medium-sized. V is TRBV20-1 and J is TRBJ1-1; possible D gene TRBD1, 6 bases. Germline V gene sequence: CDR1 DFQATT, CDR2 SNEGSKA (reference sequence). The CDR3 loop spans 14 amino acids. The V end was cut by 3 bases, the J end by 10 bases, with 21 bases between. DNA of the CDR3: TGCAGTGCTAGCTCAGGTTTCAGGGGAGCAGGAGCTTTCTTT. Translation gives CSASSGFRGAGAFF.

The table lists this clonotype with a few counts. CDR3 coding DNA: TGCAGTGCTAGACCTACTACAGATACGCAGTATTTT. Translation: CSARPTTDTQYF. The chain uses TRBV20-1 and TRBJ2-3, with no clear D. The germline gives CDR1 DFQATT, CDR2 SNEGSKA (reference sequence). The length of the CDR3 is 12 residues. Trimming shortened V by 2 bases and J by 3 bases, and 6 bases separated the two germline ends.